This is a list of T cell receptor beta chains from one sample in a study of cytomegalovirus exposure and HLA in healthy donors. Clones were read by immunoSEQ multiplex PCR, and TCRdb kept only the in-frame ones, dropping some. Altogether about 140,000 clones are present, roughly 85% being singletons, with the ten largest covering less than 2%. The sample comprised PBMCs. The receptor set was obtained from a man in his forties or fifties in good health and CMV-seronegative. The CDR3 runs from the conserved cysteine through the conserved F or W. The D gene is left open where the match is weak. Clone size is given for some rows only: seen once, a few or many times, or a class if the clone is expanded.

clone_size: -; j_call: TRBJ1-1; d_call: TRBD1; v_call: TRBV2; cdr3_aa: CASAGDRENTEAFF; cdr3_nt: TGTGCCAGCGCAGGGGACAGAGAGAACACTGAAGCTTTCTTT
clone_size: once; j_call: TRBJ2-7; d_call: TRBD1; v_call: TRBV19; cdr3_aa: CATSTGANYEQYF; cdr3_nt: TGTGCCACTTCGACAGGGGCGAACTACGAGCAGTACTTC
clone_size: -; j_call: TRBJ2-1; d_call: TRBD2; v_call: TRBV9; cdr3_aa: CASSVPASGGYNEQFF; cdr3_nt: TGTGCCAGCAGCGTCCCGGCTAGCGGGGGGTACAATGAGCAGTTCTTC
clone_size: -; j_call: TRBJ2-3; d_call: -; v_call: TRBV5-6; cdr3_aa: CASSYGTAPRGDTQYF; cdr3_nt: TGTGCCAGCAGCTATGGGACAGCCCCGCGGGGAGATACGCAGTATTTT
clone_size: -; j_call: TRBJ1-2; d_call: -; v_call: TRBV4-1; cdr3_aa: CASSQESRTNYGYTF; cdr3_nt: TGCGCCAGCAGCCAAGAATCTCGGACAAACTATGGCTACACCTTC
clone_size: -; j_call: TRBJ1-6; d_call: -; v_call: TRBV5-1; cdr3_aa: CASSLAWSSYNSPLHF; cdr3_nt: TGCGCCAGCAGCTTGGCCTGGAGCTCCTATAATTCACCCCTCCACTTT
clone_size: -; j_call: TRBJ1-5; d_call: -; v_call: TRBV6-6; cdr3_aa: CASSYSGRPSNQPQHF; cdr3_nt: TGTGCCAGCAGTTACTCGGGGCGGCCGAGCAATCAGCCCCAGCATTTT
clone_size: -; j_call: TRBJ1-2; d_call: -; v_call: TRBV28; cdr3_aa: CASSPAGQLDYTF; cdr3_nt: TGTGCCAGCAGCCCCGCGGGCCAACTCGACTACACCTTC
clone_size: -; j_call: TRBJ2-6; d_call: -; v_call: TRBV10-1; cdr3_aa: CASIAGPSSGANVLTF; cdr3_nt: TGCGCCAGCATTGCAGGGCCTAGCTCTGGGGCCAACGTCCTGACTTTC
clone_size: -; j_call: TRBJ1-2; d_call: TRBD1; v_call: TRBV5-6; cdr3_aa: CASSLAEGRGPRGYTF; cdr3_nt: TGTGCCAGCAGCTTGGCCGAGGGTAGGGGGCCCCGTGGCTACACCTTC
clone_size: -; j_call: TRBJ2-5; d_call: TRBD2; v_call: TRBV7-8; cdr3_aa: CASSPRTSGRALTETQYF; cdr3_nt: TGTGCCAGCAGCCCAAGGACTAGCGGGAGGGCCCTCACGGAGACCCAGTACTTC
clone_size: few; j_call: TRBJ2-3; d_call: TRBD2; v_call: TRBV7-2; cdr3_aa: CASSLGGLEMQYF; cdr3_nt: TGTGCCAGCAGCTTGGGGGGACTAGAGATGCAGTATTTT
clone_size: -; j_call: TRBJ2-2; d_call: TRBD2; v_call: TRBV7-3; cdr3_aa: CASSSGLAGAVTGELFF; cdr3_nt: TGTGCCAGCAGCTCCGGACTAGCGGGAGCGGTCACCGGGGAGCTGTTTTTT
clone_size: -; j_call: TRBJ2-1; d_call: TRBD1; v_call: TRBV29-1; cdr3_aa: CSVVPALGQLTSIAYAVNEQFF; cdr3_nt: TGCAGCGTCGTGCCGGCCTTGGGACAGTTGACTTCCATTGCTTACGCTGTCAATGAGCAGTTCTTC
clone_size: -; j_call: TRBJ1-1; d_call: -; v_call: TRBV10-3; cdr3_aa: CAISDQLAEAFF; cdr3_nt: TGTGCCATCAGTGACCAACTGGCTGAAGCTTTCTTT
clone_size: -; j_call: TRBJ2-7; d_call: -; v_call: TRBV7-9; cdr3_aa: CSSSLLRDEQYF; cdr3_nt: TGTTCCAGCAGCCTGCTTCGGGACGAGCAGTACTTC
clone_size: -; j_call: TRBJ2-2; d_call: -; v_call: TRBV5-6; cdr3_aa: CASSPGHLNTGELFF; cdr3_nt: TGTGCCAGCAGCCCAGGACACTTGAACACCGGGGAGCTGTTTTTT
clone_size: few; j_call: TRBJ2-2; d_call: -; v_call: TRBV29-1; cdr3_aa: CSVEVGAAGELFF; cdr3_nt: TGCAGCGTTGAAGTAGGGGCCGCCGGGGAGCTGTTTTTT
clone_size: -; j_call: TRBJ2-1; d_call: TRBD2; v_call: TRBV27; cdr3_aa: CASSWTSGPYNEQFF; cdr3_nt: TGTGCCAGCAGTTGGACTAGCGGGCCTTACAATGAGCAGTTCTTC
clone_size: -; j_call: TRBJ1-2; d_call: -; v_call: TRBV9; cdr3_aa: CASSVSDSYGYTF; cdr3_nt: TGTGCCAGCAGCGTTTCGGACAGCTATGGCTACACCTTC
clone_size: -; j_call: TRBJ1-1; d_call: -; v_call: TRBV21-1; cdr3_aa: CASWSTEAFF; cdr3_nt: TGTGCCAGCTGGAGCACTGAAGCTTTCTTT
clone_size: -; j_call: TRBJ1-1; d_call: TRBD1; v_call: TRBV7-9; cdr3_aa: CSSSPWDRVWENTEAFF; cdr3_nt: TGTTCCAGCAGCCCGTGGGACAGGGTTTGGGAGAACACTGAAGCTTTCTTT